This T cell receptor beta chain was identified during a study of T cell responses to AZD1222 COVID-19 vaccine. V was pared by 5 bases and J by 6 bases, with 7 bases of the junction left unmatched. Germline V CDR1 and CDR2: SGHAT, FQNNGV. The CDR3 is 15 residues long. Sequenced by immunoSEQ multiplex PCR; TCRdb stores in-frame clones only, minus some. The sample contains roughly 150,000 clones, around 88% of which appear only once. Findings of the study overall: Most donors were white British and more were female, and clonal diversity was possibly underestimated.

Concerning this clone itself: Its antigen is unknown.

The J gene is TRBJ2-7, the V gene TRBV11-2; 13 bases align to TRBD2. This clonotype was sampled from an adult in good health. The sequenced sample was peripheral blood, obtained on day 0 of MenACWY control vaccination. This CDR3 is CASSPGTSGMREQYF. Written as DNA, the CDR3 is TGTGCCAGCAGCCCAGGGACTAGCGGGATGCGCGAGCAGTACTTC.